Sequencing of this T cell receptor (beta chain) was carried out in a study of cytomegalovirus exposure and HLA in healthy donors. Data came from immunoSEQ multiplex PCR; TCRdb stores just in-frame clones and leaves some out. The sample holds 200,000 to 250,000 clones, about 93% seen once. Sequenced input: PBMCs. The receptor's source is a woman aged 18 to 35 in good health and CMV-seronegative.

CDR3 sequence reads: CAWTAGTGVTGELFF. The CDR3 coding sequence is TGTGCCTGGACTGCCGGGACAGGGGTCACCGGGGAGCTGTTTTTT. The V call is TRBV30, the J call TRBJ2-2; 10 bases map to TRBD1. The V segment lost 4 bases and the J segment 4 bases; nucleotides outside the gene matches: 6. Germline CDR1 is GTSNPN and CDR2 is SVGIG (reference sequence). The CDR3 length is 15 residues.